This T cell receptor (beta chain) emerged from a study of T-cell memory formation after mild COVID-19. It was 5'RACE with constant-segment primers that produced the TCR alpha and TCR beta cDNA libraries, which carried sample barcodes and UMIs. In TCRdb, the 5' RACE reads were re-called with MiXCR into one record per CDR3 protein. The sample records roughly 400,000 distinct CDR3 sequences, 24% being singletons. This CDR3 has 16 residues. Germline V gene data show CDR1 as MGHRA and CDR2 as YSYEKL. The junction had 11 bases not matched to a gene; V was cut back by 2 bases and J by 8 bases. Study-wide findings and caveats: The study detected some responding clones in pre-infection memory, suggesting cross-reactive memory joined.

On this clonotype itself: What it recognizes is unknown.

Sequenced: PBMCs or a T cell subset sorted from them (not recorded which). This receptor was taken from an adult woman who had mild COVID-19 (a few samples of this study predate the infection). Cell type and time point are not known. The chain is built from TRBV4-1 and TRBJ2-1; 8 bases are shared with TRBD2. CDR3 region: CASSQSAGELGDEQFF. In DNA form, the CDR3 reads TGCGCCAGCAGCCAATCAGCGGGGGAGCTGGGAGATGAGCAGTTCTTC.